The clone carrying this TCR beta chain was recorded a few times. These data come from a study of graft-versus-host responses after intestinal transplantation. Findings and caveats of the study: The marrow of recipients harbored GvH clones, and ileum or blood showed some of them first.

The V gene's germline CDR1 is SGHNT and CDR2 YENEEA. The length of the CDR3 is 18 residues. V was pared by 4 bases and J by 2 bases, with 9 bases of the junction left unmatched. The authors plated approximately 200,000 CFSE-labeled responder cells with approximately 200,000 irradiated, violet-dye-labeled stimulator cells. Sorted cells were CFSE-low CD3+CD4+ or CD3+CD8+ proliferating responders. Clones were sequenced by immunoSEQ multiplex PCR, and TCRdb holds only the in-frame ones, with some missing. Seen here are over 5,500 clones, roughly a quarter observed once, and the top ten hold about 5.7%. The sequence was collected from a human patient who was an organ donor for intestinal transplantation. V and J are TRBV11-3 and TRBJ2-6; 9 bases fit TRBD1. The sequenced sample was alloreactive CD8+ T cells from a mixed lymphocyte reaction culture, obtained before transplantation. Subset noted: CFSE-low proliferating T cells sorted from roughly 6-day pre-transplant mixed lymphocyte reaction (GvH or HvG direction). The CDR3 protein is CASSSSTGGETGANVLTF. The CDR3 bases are TGTGCCAGCAGCTCATCCACAGGGGGCGAAACTGGGGCCAACGTCCTGACTTTC.